This TCR beta chain is drawn from a study of T cell repertoires in cytomegalovirus infection. Study-level information: It can be stated that public TCR beta signatures indicated CMV infection as well as a matching HLA type.

The V gene's germline CDR1 is SGHRS and CDR2 YFSETQ. The CDR3 is 13 residues long. Trimming cost V 3 bases and J 8 bases; bases outside gene matches: 2. TCRdb redid the calling of the reads with MiXCR, one entry per CDR3 protein. Among around 450,000 distinct CDR3 sequences listed, roughly 12% were seen once. This clonotype was recorded at least ten times. Its specificity is unknown. Notes on the study in general: Public TCR beta family frequency separated CMV-and-HLA carriers, including in an independent cohort. Across the ex vivo response, the dominant clonotypes were HLA-C-restricted CMV-specific TCR beta clonotypes.

This chain links TRBV5-1 with TRBJ1-2; 12 bases align to TRBD1. This receptor was taken from a human donor in good health (CMV status not recorded). Some clones in this sample may be carry-over from other donors' samples. Sample: PBMCs. CDR3: CASSYGTGGGYTF. Written as DNA, the CDR3 is TGCGCCAGCAGCTACGGGACAGGGGGCGGCTACACCTTC. Based on the CDR3 plus reference TRBV5-1 and TRBJ1-2, the full variable domain is KAGVTQTPRYLIKTRGQQVTLSCSPISGHRSVSWYQQTPGQGLQFLFEYFSETQRNKGNFPGRFSGRQFSNSRSEMNVSTLELGDSALYLCASSYGTGGGYTFGSGTRLTVV.